This record concerns one TCR beta chain sequence. Its target is unknown. V was shortened by 7 bases and J by 4 bases, with 11 bases between the two germline ends. Germline V lookup: CDR1 MDHEN, CDR2 SYDVKM. The length of the CDR3 is 13 residues. The record originates from a study of radiation and T cells in renal cell carcinoma. The study's findings and limits: In blood, top tumor clones expanded by 2 weeks, shrinking by 4.

Time point of the sample: blood 2 weeks post-SBRT. Treatment given: 15 Gy SBRT to primary tumor, nephrectomy 4 weeks later. The table came from immunoSEQ multiplex PCR; TCRdb's copy has only in-frame clones and leaves some out. The sample has about 130,000 clones; approximately 78% are singletons. This specimen was blood, taken from a patient whose treatment included radiotherapy and nephrectomy. The chain links TRBV28 to TRBJ2-1; D might be TRBD1 (5 bases). The receptor's source is a woman between 55 and 75 years old with renal cell carcinoma. Here the CDR3 reads CASTPGKYNEQFF. Written as DNA, the CDR3 is TGTGCCAGCACACCAGGGAAGTACAATGAGCAGTTCTTC.